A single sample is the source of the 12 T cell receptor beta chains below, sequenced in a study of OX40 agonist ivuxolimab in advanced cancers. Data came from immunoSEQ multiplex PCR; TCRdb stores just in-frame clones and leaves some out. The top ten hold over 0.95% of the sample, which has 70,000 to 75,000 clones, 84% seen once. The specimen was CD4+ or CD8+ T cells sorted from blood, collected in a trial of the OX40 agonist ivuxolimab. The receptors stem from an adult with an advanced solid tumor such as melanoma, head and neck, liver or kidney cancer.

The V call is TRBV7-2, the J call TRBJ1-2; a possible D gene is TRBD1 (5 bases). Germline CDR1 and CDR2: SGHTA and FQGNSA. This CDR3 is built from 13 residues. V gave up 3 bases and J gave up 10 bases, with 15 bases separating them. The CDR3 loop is CASSLTRDQAYTF. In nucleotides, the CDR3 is TGTGCCAGCAGCTTGACCAGGGACCAGGCCTACACCTTC.

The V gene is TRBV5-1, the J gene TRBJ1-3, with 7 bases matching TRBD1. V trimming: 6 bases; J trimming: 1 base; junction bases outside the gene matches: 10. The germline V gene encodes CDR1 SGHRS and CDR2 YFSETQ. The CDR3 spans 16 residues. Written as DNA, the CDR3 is TGCGCCAGCAAGACCGGGACAGTCAATTCTGGAAACACCATATATTTT. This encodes CASKTGTVNSGNTIYF.

CDR3 residues: CASRSNSGGQDTQYF. CDR3 nucleotide sequence: TGCGCCAGCAGGTCAAATAGCGGGGGGCAAGATACGCAGTATTTT. The chain links TRBV4-3 to TRBJ2-3, with 10 bases identical to TRBD2. From germline, CDR1 is LGHNA and CDR2 YSLEER. Losses at the gene ends were 6 bases for V and 5 bases for J; bases not matched to a gene: 8. CDR3 length equals 15 residues.

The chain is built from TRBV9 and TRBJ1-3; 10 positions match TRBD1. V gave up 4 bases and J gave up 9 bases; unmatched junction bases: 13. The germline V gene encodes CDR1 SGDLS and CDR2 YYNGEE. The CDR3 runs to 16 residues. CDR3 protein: CASSSGQGVSRGTIYF. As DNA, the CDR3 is TGTGCCAGCAGCTCCGGACAGGGGGTATCTAGGGGCACCATATATTTT.

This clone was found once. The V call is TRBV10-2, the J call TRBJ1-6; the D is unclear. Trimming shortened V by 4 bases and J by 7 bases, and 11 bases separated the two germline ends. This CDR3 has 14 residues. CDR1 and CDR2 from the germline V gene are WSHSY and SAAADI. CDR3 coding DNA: TGCGCCAGCAGTGGGGCCGGGATGAATTCACCCCTCCACTTT. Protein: CASSGAGMNSPLHF.

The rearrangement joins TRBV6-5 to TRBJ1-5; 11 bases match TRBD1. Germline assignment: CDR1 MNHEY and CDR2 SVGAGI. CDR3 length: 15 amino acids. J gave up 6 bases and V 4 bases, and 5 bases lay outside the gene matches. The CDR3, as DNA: TGTGCCAGCAGTTCAGGGACAGGGGGTGTTCAGCCCCAGCATTTT. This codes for CASSSGTGGVQPQHF.

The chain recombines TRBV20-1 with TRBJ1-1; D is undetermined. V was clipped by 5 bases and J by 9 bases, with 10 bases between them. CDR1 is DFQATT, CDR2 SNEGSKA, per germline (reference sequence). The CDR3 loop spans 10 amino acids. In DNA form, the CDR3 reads TGCAGTGCTCCCGAGGAGAAAGCTTTCTTT. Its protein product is CSAPEEKAFF.

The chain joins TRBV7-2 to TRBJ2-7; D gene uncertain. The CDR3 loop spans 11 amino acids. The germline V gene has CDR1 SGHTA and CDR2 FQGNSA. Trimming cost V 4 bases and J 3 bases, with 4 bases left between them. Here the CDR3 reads CASSWNYEQYF. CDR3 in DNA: TGTGCCAGCAGCTGGAACTACGAGCAGTACTTC.

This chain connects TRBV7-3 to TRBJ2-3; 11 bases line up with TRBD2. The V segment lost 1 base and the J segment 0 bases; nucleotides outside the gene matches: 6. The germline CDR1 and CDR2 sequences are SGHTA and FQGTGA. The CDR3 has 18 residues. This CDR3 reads CASSLIASGGLSTDTQYF. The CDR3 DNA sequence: TGTGCCAGCAGCTTAATTGCTAGCGGGGGGCTGAGCACAGATACGCAGTATTTT.

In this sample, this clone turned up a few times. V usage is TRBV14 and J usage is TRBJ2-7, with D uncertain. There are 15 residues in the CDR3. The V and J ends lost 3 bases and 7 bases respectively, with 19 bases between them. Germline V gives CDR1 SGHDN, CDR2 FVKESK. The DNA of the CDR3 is TGTGCCAGCAGCCAGATGAAGGGTATGGCGTCGGAGCAGTACTTC. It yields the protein CASSQMKGMASEQYF.

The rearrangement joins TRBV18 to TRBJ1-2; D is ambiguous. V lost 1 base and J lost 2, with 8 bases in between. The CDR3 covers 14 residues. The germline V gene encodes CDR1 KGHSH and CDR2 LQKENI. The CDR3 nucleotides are TGTGCCAGCTCACCACTCGTACAGAACTATGGCTACACCTTC. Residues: CASSPLVQNYGYTF.

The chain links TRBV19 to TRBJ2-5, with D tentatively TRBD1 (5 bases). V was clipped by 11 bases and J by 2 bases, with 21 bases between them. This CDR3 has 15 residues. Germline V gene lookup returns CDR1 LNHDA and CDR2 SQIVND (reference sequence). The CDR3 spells CAPVSKAQGQETQYF. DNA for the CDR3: TGTGCCCCCGTCTCGAAGGCCCAGGGTCAAGAGACCCAGTACTTC.